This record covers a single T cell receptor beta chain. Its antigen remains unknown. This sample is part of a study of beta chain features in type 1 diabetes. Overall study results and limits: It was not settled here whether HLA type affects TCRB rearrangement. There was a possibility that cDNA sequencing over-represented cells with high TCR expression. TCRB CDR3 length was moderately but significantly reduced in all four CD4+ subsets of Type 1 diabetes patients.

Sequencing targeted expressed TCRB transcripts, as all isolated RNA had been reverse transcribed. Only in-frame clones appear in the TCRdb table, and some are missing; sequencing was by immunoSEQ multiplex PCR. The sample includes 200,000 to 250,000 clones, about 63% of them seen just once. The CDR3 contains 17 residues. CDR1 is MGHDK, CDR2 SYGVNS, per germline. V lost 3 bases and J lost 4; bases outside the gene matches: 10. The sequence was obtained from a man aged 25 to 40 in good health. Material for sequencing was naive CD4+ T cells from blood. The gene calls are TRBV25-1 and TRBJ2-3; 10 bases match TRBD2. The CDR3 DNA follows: TGTGCCAGCAGTGATCGACTAGCGGGCCCGTCCCCAGATACGCAGTATTTT. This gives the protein CASSDRLAGPSPDTQYF.